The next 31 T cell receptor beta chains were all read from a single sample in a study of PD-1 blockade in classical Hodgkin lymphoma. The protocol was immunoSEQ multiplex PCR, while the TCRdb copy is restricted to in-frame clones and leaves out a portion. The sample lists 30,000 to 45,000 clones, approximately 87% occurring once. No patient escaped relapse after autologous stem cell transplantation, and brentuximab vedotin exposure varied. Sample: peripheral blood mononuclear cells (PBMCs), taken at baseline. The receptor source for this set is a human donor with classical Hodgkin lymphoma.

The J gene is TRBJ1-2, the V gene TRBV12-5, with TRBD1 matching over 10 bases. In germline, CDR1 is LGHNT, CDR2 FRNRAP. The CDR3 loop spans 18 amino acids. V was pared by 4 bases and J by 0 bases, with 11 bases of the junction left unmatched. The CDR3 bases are TGTGCTAGTGGTTGGGCTTGGACAGGGGGGCGCACTAACTATGGCTACACCTTC. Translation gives CASGWAWTGGRTNYGYTF.

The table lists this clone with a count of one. In nucleotides, the CDR3 is TGTGCCAGCTCACCAGAACAGGTAACTGAAGCTTTCTTT. It codes for CASSPEQVTEAFF. The chain couples TRBV18 to TRBJ1-1; tentative D call: TRBD1 (5 bases). V was clipped by 2 bases and J by 5 bases, with 9 bases between them. This CDR3 is built from 13 residues. Germline CDR1 KGHSH, CDR2 LQKENI.

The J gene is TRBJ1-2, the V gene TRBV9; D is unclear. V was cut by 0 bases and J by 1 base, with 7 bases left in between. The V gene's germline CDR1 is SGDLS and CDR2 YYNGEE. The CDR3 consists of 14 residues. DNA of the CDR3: TGTGCCAGCAGCGTAGATTGGGGTAACTATGGCTACACCTTC. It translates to CASSVDWGNYGYTF. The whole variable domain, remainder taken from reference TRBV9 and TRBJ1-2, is DSGVTQTPKHLITATGQRVTLRCSPRSGDLSVYWYQQSLDQGLQFLIQYYNGEERAKGNILERFSAQQFPDLHSELNLSSLELGDSALYFCASSVDWGNYGYTFGSGTRLTVV.

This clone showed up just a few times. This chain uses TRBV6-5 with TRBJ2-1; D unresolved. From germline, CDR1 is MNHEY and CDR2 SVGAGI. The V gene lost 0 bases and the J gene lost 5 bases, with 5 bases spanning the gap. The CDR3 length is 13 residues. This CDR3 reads CASSYSTHNEQFF. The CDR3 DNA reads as TGTGCCAGCAGTTACTCTACCCACAATGAGCAGTTCTTC.

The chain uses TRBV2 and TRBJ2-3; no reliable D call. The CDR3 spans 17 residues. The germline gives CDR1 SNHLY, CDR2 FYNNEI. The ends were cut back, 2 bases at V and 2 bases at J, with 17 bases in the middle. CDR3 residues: CASSERSWDTFTDTQYF. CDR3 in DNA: TGTGCCAGCAGTGAACGTAGTTGGGATACCTTCACAGATACGCAGTATTTT.

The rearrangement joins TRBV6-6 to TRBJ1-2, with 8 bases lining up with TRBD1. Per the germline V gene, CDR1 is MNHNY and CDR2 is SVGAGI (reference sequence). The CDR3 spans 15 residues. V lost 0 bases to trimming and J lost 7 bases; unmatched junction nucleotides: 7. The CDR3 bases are TGTGCCAGCAGTTACTCCAGGGGGCGCGGAGTTGGCTACACCTTC. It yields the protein CASSYSRGRGVGYTF.

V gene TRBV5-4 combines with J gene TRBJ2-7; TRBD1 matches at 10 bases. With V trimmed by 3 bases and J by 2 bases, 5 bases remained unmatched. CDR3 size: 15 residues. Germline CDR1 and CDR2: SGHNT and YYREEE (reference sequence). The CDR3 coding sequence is TGTGCCAGCAGCTCATCCGGGACAGGGGCCTACGAGCAGTACTTC. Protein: CASSSSGTGAYEQYF.

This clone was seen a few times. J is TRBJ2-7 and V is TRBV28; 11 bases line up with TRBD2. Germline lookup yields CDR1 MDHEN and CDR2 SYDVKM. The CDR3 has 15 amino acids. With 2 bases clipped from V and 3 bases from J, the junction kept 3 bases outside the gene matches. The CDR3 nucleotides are TGTGCCAGCAGTTTAGGACTAGCGGGTGGCTACGAGCAGTACTTC. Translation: CASSLGLAGGYEQYF.

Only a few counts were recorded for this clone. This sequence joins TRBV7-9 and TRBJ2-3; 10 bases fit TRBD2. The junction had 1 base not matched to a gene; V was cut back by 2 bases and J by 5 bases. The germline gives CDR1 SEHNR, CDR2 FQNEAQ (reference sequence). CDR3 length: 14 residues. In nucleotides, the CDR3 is TGTGCCAGCAGCTTAACTAGCGGGGAAGATACGCAGTATTTT. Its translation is CASSLTSGEDTQYF.

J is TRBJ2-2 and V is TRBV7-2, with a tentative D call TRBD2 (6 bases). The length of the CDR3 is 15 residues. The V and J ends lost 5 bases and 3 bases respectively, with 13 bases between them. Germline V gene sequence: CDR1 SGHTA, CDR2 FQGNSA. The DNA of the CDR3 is TGTGCCAGCAGCCGGCGGGACGTCTACACCGGGGAGCTGTTTTTT. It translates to CASSRRDVYTGELFF.

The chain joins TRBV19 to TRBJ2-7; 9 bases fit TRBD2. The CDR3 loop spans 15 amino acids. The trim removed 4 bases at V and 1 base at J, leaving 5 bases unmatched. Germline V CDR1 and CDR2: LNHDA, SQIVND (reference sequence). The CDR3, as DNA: TGTGCCAGTAGTAGCGGGAGGGCCGGATCCTACGAGCAGTACTTC. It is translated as CASSSGRAGSYEQYF.

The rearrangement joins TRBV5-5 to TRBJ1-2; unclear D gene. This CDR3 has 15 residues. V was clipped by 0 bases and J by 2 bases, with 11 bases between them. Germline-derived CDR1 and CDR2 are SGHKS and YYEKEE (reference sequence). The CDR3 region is CASSLEGRSNYGYTF. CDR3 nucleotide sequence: TGTGCCAGCAGCTTGGAAGGCAGGAGCAACTATGGCTACACCTTC.

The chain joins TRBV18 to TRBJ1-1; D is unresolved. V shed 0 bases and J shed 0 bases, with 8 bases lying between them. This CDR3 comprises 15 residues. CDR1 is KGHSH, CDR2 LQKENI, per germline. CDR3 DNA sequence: TGTGCCAGCTCACCACCGTTGGCTTTGAACACTGAAGCTTTCTTT. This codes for CASSPPLALNTEAFF.

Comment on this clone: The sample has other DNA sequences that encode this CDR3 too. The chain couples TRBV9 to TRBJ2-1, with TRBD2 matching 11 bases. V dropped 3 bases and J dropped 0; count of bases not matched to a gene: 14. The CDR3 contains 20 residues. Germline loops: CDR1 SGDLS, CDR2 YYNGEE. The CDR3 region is CASSDGTRLAGGSSYNEQFF. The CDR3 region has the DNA TGTGCCAGCAGCGACGGGACCAGGCTAGCGGGGGGATCCTCCTACAATGAGCAGTTCTTC. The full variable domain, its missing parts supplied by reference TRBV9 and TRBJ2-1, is DSGVTQTPKHLITATGQRVTLRCSPRSGDLSVYWYQQSLDQGLQFLIQYYNGEERAKGNILERFSAQQFPDLHSELNLSSLELGDSALYFCASSDGTRLAGGSSYNEQFFGPGTRLTVL.

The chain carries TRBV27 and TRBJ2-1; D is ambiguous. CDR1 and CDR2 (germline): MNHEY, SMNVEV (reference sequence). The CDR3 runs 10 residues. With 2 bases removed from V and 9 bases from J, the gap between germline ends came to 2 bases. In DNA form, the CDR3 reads TGTGCCAGCAGTTTAGGTGAGCAGTTCTTC. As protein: CASSLGEQFF.

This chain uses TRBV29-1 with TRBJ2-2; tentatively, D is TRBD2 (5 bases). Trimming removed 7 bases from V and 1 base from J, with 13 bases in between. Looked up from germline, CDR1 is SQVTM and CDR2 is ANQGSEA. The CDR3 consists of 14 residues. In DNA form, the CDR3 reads TGCAGCGCAAACGGACGGGGGAACACCGGGGAGCTGTTTTTT. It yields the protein CSANGRGNTGELFF.

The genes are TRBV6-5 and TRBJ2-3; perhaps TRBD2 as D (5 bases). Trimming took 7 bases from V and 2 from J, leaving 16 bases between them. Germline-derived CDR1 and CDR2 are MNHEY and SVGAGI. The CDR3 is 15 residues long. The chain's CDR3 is CASTPSRPYTDTQYF. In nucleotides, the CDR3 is TGTGCCAGCACCCCTAGCCGGCCATACACAGATACGCAGTATTTT.

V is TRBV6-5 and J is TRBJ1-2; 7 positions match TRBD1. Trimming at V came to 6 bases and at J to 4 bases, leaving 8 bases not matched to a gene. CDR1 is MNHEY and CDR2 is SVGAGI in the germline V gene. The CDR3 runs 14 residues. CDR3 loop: CASSYRGWGYGYTF. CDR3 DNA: TGTGCCAGCAGCTACAGGGGCTGGGGCTATGGCTACACCTTC.

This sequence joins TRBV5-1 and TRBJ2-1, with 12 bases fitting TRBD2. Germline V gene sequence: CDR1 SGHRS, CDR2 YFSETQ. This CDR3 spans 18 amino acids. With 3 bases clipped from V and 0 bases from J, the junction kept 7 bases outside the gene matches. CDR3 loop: CASSSGTSGYSSYNEQFF. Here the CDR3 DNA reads TGCGCCAGCAGCTCTGGGACTAGCGGGTACAGCTCCTACAATGAGCAGTTCTTC.

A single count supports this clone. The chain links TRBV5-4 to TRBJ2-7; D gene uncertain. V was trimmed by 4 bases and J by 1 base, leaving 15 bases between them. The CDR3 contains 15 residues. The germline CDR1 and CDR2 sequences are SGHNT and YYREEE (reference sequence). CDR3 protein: CASSGDMAPSYEQYF. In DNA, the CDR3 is TGTGCCAGCAGCGGCGACATGGCCCCATCCTACGAGCAGTACTTC.

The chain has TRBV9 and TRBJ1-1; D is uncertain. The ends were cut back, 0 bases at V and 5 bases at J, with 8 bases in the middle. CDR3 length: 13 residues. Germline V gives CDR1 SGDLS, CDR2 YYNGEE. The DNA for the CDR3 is TGTGCCAGCAGCGTAGCTCGCGGGACTGAAGCTTTCTTT. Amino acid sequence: CASSVARGTEAFF.

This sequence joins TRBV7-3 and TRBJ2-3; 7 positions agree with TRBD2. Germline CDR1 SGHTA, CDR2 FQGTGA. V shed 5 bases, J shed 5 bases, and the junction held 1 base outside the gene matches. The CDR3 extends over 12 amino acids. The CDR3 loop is CASSVAGDTQYF. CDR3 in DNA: TGTGCCAGCAGCGTAGCGGGAGATACGCAGTATTTT.

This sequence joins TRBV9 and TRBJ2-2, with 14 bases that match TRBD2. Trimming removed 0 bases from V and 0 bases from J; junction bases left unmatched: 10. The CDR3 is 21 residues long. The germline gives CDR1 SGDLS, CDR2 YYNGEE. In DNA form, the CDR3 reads TGTGCCAGCAGCGTAGGACATTACCGACTAGCGGGAGGGCCGAACACCGGGGAGCTGTTTTTT. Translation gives CASSVGHYRLAGGPNTGELFF.

In nucleotides, the CDR3 is TGTGCCAGCAGTTTAGGGACCCCGGGAGGGAGCTCCTACGAGCAGTACTTC. Translation: CASSLGTPGGSSYEQYF. The chain couples TRBV28 to TRBJ2-7; 8 bases are shared with TRBD2. V shed 2 bases and J 0 bases; nucleotides not matched to a gene: 9. The CDR3 sequence is 17 residues long. The V gene's germline CDR1 is MDHEN and CDR2 SYDVKM.

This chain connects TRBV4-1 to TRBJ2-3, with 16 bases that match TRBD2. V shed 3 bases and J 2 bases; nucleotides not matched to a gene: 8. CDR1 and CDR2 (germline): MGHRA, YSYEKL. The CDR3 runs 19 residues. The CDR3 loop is CASSHPGLAGGPNTDTQYF. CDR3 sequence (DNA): TGCGCCAGCAGCCACCCGGGACTAGCGGGGGGGCCTAACACAGATACGCAGTATTTT.

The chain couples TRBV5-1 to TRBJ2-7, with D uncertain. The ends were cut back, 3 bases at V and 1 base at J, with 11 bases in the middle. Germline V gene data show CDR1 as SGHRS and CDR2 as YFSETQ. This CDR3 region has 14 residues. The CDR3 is CASSSDPLSYEQYF. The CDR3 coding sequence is TGCGCCAGCAGCTCAGACCCGCTGTCCTACGAGCAGTACTTC. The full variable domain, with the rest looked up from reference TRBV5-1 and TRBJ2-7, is KAGVTQTPRYLIKTRGQQVTLSCSPISGHRSVSWYQQTPGQGLQFLFEYFSETQRNKGNFPGRFSGRQFSNSRSEMNVSTLELGDSALYLCASSSDPLSYEQYFGPGTRLTVT.

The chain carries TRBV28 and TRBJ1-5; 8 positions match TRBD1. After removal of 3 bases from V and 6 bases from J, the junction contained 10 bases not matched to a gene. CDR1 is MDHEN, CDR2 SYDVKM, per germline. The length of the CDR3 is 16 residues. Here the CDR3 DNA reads TGTGCCAGCAGTTTTCCCGCAACAGGGGGAATTCAGCCCCAGCATTTT. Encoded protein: CASSFPATGGIQPQHF.

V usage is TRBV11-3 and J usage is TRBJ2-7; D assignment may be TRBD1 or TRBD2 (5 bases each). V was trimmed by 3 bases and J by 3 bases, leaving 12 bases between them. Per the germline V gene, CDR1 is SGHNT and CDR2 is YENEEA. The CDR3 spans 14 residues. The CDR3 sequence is CASSLVGRHYEQYF. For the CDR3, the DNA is TGTGCCAGCAGCTTGGTGGGACGGCACTACGAGCAGTACTTC.

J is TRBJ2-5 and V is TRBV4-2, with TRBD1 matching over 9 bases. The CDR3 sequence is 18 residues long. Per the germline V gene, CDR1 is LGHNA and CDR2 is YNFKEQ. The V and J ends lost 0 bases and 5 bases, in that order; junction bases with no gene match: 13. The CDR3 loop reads CASSQDLLGTGLRETQYF. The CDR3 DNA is TGTGCCAGCAGCCAAGATCTGTTAGGGACAGGGCTTAGGGAGACCCAGTACTTC.

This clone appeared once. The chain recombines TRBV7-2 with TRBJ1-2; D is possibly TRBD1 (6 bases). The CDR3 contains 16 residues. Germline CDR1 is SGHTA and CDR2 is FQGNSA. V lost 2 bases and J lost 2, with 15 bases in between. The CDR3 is CASSLYPGAGNYGYTF. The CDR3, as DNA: TGTGCCAGCAGCTTATACCCAGGGGCGGGGAACTATGGCTACACCTTC.

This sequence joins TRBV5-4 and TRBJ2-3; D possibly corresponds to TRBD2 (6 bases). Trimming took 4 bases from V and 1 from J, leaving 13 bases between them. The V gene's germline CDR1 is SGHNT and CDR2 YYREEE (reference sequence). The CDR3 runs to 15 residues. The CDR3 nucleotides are TGTGCCAGCAGCGTATCCGGGACTGGCACAGATACGCAGTATTTT. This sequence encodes CASSVSGTGTDTQYF.